These 3 T cell receptor beta chains share one sample of origin, sequenced in a study of post-analysis software for immune sequencing data. The library was made from cDNA and included unique molecular identifiers. In TCRdb, the PCR reads were re-called with MiXCR into one record per CDR3 protein. The table records around 710,000 distinct CDR3 sequences, 46% of them present only once. Their antigens are not known. Study-wide findings and caveats: Compared with controls, patients had more of roughly five TRBV segments, including TRBV5-6, TRBV5-1 and TRBV20-1.

Material for sequencing was blood. These receptors were taken from a girl aged 10-17 years with multiple sclerosis.

The V call is TRBV15, the J call TRBJ1-1; no clear D. The CDR3 totals 14 residues. With 1 base removed from V and 11 bases from J, the gap between germline ends came to 17 bases. Per the germline V gene, CDR1 is LNHNV and CDR2 is YYDKDF (reference sequence). CDR3 sequence (DNA): TGTGCCACCAGCAGAGGAAGCTCTCCCTCCGGGGCTTTCTTT. Amino acids: CATSRGSSPSGAFF.

The rearrangement uses TRBV6-6 and TRBJ2-1; D is undetermined. This CDR3 contains 15 residues. V lost 6 bases to trimming and J lost 5 bases, with 17 bases between them. Looked up from germline, CDR1 is MNHNY and CDR2 is SVGAGI (reference sequence). In nucleotides, the CDR3 is TGTGCCAGCAGAAAGACAAGGATTAAGGACAATGAGCAGTTCTTC. It specifies CASRKTRIKDNEQFF.

The V call is TRBV20-1, the J call TRBJ2-1; 8 positions agree with TRBD1. The CDR3 is 12 residues long. Trimming removed 6 bases from V and 5 bases from J; junction bases left unmatched: 3. Germline V lookup: CDR1 DFQATT, CDR2 SNEGSKA (reference sequence). The CDR3 loop is CSATGQDNEQFF. CDR3 nucleotides: TGCAGTGCGACGGGACAGGACAATGAGCAGTTCTTC.